This T cell receptor (beta chain) originates from a study of cytomegalovirus exposure and HLA in healthy donors. Study overall: In a later analysis, the 120 or so validation repertoires were reported to have used the same platform as the 600 to 700 first-cohort repertoires. Study-level results: Associated with cytomegalovirus, according to the listing, were 150 to 200 TCR beta chains. The finding came from a later analysis; first-cohort TCR clusters tended to co-occur in the approximately 120 validation repertoires.

Regarding this clone: Its antigen remains unidentified.

This table comes from immunoSEQ multiplex PCR, and its TCRdb copy is limited to in-frame clones, with some not included. The sample shows about 88,000 clones, less than 90% of them seen only once. The CDR3 has 14 residues. Trimming left V 4 bases short and J 6 bases short, with 15 bases between. Germline V lookup: CDR1 MGHRA, CDR2 YSYEKL. Sequenced sample: PBMCs. This receptor was identified in a woman younger than 30 in good health and CMV-seropositive. V is TRBV4-1 and J is TRBJ1-2; weak D call: TRBD1 (6 bases). The CDR3 loop is CASSLPLQGNGYTF. The CDR3, as DNA: TGCGCCAGCAGCCTTCCCCTTCAGGGGAATGGCTACACCTTC.